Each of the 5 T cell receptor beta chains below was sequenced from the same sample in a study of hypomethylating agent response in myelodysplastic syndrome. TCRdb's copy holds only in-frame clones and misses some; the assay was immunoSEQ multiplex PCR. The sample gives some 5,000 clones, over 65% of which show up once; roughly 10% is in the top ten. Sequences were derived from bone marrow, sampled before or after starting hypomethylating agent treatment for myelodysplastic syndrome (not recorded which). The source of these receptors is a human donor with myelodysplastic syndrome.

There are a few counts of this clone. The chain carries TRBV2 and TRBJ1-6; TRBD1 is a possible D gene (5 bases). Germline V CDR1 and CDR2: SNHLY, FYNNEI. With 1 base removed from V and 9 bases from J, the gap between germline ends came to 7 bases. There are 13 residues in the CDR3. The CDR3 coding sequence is TGTGCCAGCAGTGAAGGGGGCATTTCACCCCTCCACTTT. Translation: CASSEGGISPLHF.

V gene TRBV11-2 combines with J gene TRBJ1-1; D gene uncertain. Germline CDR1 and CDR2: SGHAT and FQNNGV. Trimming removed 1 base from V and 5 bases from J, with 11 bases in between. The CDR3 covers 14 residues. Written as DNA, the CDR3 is TGTGCCAGCAGCTTAGGGTCTGCGAGAACTGAAGCTTTCTTT. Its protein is CASSLGSARTEAFF.

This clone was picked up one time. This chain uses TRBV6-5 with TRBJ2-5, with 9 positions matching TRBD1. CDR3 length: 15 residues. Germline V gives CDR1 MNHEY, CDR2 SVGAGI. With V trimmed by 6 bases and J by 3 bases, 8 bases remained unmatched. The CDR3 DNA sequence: TGTGCCAGCAGCCTAACCGGGACAGGGAAAGAGACCCAGTACTTC. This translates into CASSLTGTGKETQYF.

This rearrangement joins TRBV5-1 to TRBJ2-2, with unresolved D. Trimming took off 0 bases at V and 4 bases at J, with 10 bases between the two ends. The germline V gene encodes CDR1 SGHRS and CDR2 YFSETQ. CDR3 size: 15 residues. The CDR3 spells CASSLGDFFTGELFF. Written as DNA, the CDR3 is TGCGCCAGCAGCTTGGGTGACTTTTTCACCGGGGAGCTGTTTTTT.

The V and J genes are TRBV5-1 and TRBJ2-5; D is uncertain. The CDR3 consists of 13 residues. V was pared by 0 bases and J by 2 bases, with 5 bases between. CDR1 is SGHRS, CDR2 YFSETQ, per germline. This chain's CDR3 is CASSLGMQETQYF. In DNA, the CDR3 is TGCGCCAGCAGCTTGGGGATGCAAGAGACCCAGTACTTC. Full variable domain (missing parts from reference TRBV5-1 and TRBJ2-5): KAGVTQTPRYLIKTRGQQVTLSCSPISGHRSVSWYQQTPGQGLQFLFEYFSETQRNKGNFPGRFSGRQFSNSRSEMNVSTLELGDSALYLCASSLGMQETQYFGPGTRLLVL.